Presented here are 11 T cell receptor beta chains from one specimen sequenced in a study of vaccination effects on CD4 cells after COVID-19. Their cognate antigens are unknown. Culturing for more than 9 days preceded CD4+ T cell isolation. The repertoire was sequenced with immunoSEQ multiplex PCR; TCRdb's copy has only in-frame clones and lacks some. The table records some 28,000 clones, 50% to 70% of them present only once. Sequenced material: CD4+ T cells from PBMCs cultured without peptide, taken before COVID-19 vaccination. All receptors come from a human donor who received a COVID-19 vaccine.

The V call is TRBV6-5, the J call TRBJ2-7; no reliable D call. Trimming cost V 0 bases and J 2 bases, with 11 bases left between them. The CDR3 has 15 residues. Germline V CDR1 and CDR2: MNHEY, SVGAGI. The chain's CDR3 is CASSYSTTRAYEQYF. Here the CDR3 DNA reads TGTGCCAGCAGTTACTCAACAACTCGTGCCTACGAGCAGTACTTC.

The gene calls are TRBV10-2 and TRBJ1-1; no clear D. The V gene's germline CDR1 is WSHSY and CDR2 SAAADI. V lost 8 bases and J lost 10, with 14 bases in between. The length of the CDR3 is 11 residues. CDR3 amino acids: CASDVRRRAFF. For the CDR3, the DNA is TGCGCCAGCGATGTCAGACGAAGAGCTTTCTTT.

Only a few counts were recorded for this clone. The chain uses TRBV6-1 and TRBJ2-7, with TRBD2 matching 8 bases. The CDR3 extends over 15 amino acids. The germline V gene has CDR1 MNHNS and CDR2 SASEGT. V dropped 2 bases and J dropped 0; count of bases not matched to a gene: 3. The CDR3 DNA follows: TGTGCCAGCAGTGAATTGGCGGGAGGCTCCTACGAGCAGTACTTC. This codes for CASSELAGGSYEQYF.

V is TRBV7-6 and J is TRBJ2-2, with TRBD2 matching 11 bases. The germline gives CDR1 SGHVS, CDR2 FNYEAQ. The CDR3 is 16 amino acids. V dropped 5 bases and J dropped 4; count of bases not matched to a gene: 6. In nucleotides, the CDR3 is TGTGCCAGCAGCCCAGGTGGGACTAGCGGCACCGGGGAGCTGTTTTTT. Its protein product is CASSPGGTSGTGELFF.

The rearrangement joins TRBV6-4 to TRBJ2-6; D remains ambiguous. The CDR3 loop spans 14 amino acids. Trimming stripped 2 bases from V and 0 bases from J, with 2 bases between. Germline V gene sequence: CDR1 MRHNA, CDR2 SNTAGT. The CDR3 spells CASSDNSGANVLTF. As DNA, the CDR3 is TGTGCCAGCAGTGACAACTCTGGGGCCAACGTCCTGACTTTC.

This clone was observed a few times. V is TRBV10-1 and J is TRBJ1-4, with 9 bases matching TRBD1. Germline CDR1 reads WNHNN; CDR2 reads SYGVQD (reference sequence). This CDR3 spans 19 amino acids. Germline trimming cut 3 bases from V and 8 bases from J; bases unmatched to any gene: 19. This chain's CDR3 is CASSEFLYRWGTGGEKLFF. In DNA form, the CDR3 reads TGCGCCAGCAGTGAATTTCTCTATCGGTGGGGCACAGGGGGCGAAAAACTGTTTTTT.

The chain has TRBV5-6 and TRBJ1-1; D unresolved. The CDR3 extends over 13 amino acids. Looked up from germline, CDR1 is SGHDT and CDR2 is YYEEEE. The ends were cut back, 3 bases at V and 0 bases at J, with 6 bases in the middle. The CDR3 sequence is CASSSTVNTEAFF. Written as DNA, the CDR3 is TGTGCCAGCAGCTCGACGGTGAACACTGAAGCTTTCTTT.

Only a few counts were recorded for this clone. This chain uses TRBV19 with TRBJ1-1, with TRBD1 identical over 7 bases. The length of the CDR3 is 15 residues. The germline CDR1 and CDR2 sequences are LNHDA and SQIVND (reference sequence). V gave up 9 bases and J gave up 2 bases; unmatched junction bases: 12. The CDR3 DNA is TGTGCCAGCACCGACAGGGTGGTACAAAACACTGAAGCTTTCTTT. It translates to CASTDRVVQNTEAFF. Full variable domain (remainder filled in from reference TRBV19 and TRBJ1-1): DGGITQSPKYLFRKEGQNVTLSCEQNLNHDAMYWYRQDPGQGLRLIYYSQIVNDFQKGDIAEGYSVSREKKESFPLTVTSAQKNPTAFYLCASTDRVVQNTEAFFGQGTRLTVV.

The V gene is TRBV18, the J gene TRBJ2-5; maybe TRBD1 (5 bases). With 3 bases removed from V and 4 bases from J, the gap between germline ends came to 15 bases. Per the germline V gene, CDR1 is KGHSH and CDR2 is LQKENI. The CDR3 length is 15 residues. CDR3: CASSPQGFGTETQYF. CDR3 nucleotide sequence: TGTGCCAGCTCACCTCAGGGATTTGGTACAGAGACCCAGTACTTC. The entire variable domain, with the rest obtained from reference TRBV18 and TRBJ2-5, is as follows: NAGVMQNPRHLVRRRGQEARLRCSPMKGHSHVYWYRQLPEEGLKFMVYLQKENIIDESGMPKERFSAEFPKEGPSILRIQQVVRGDSAAYFCASSPQGFGTETQYFGPGTRLLVL.

The chain combines TRBV5-4 with TRBJ2-1, with TRBD2 matching over 10 bases. With 7 bases clipped from V and 7 bases from J, the junction kept 11 bases outside the gene matches. The CDR3 contains 15 residues. In germline, CDR1 is SGHNT, CDR2 YYREEE (reference sequence). The DNA for the CDR3 is TGTGCCAGCGGTCGGAGCGGGGGGGCGACGAATGAGCAGTTCTTC. Residues: CASGRSGGATNEQFF.

In its sample, this clone was seen a few times. Other nucleotide sequences in the sample specify the same CDR3. The chain has TRBV6-5 and TRBJ1-2; possibly TRBD1 for D (5 bases). The CDR3 extends over 13 amino acids. Trimming took 2 bases from V and 2 from J, leaving 6 bases between them. Germline CDR1 MNHEY, CDR2 SVGAGI. CDR3 sequence (DNA): TGTGCCAGCAGTTACGACAGAAACTATGGCTACACCTTC. It encodes CASSYDRNYGYTF.